Below, 23 T cell receptor beta chains from the same sample are listed, as sequenced in a study of beta chain features in type 1 diabetes. What was sequenced were expressed TCRB transcripts, since all of the isolated RNA had been reverse transcribed. Measured with immunoSEQ multiplex PCR; TCRdb has only the in-frame clones, and not every one. The sample lists roughly 150,000 clones, over 8.5% occurring once. Sample: central memory CD4+ T cells from blood. All receptors come from a man aged 18 to 29 in good health.

The chain has TRBV15 and TRBJ2-3; D uncertain. The V gene's germline CDR1 is LNHNV and CDR2 YYDKDF (reference sequence). The CDR3 loop spans 14 amino acids. Trimming pared 5 bases from V and 0 bases from J, leaving 9 bases between. The CDR3 protein is CATSPRRSTDTQYF. The CDR3 nucleotides read TGTGCCACCAGCCCCCGGCGGAGCACAGATACGCAGTATTTT.

The J gene is TRBJ2-1, the V gene TRBV28, with D unclear. This CDR3 has 11 residues. The V and J ends lost 6 bases and 3 bases respectively, with 3 bases between them. Germline V CDR1 and CDR2: MDHEN, SYDVKM. The CDR3 protein is CASRNYNEQFF. The CDR3 DNA reads as TGTGCCAGCAGGAACTACAATGAGCAGTTCTTC.

The gene calls are TRBV28 and TRBJ2-1; tentatively, D is TRBD2 (6 bases). Germline V gene lookup returns CDR1 MDHEN and CDR2 SYDVKM. Trimming removed 5 bases from V and 6 bases from J, with 11 bases in between. The CDR3 covers 13 residues. For the CDR3, the DNA is TGTGCCAGCAGTAAGACTAGTGGCAATGAGCAGTTCTTC. Encoded protein: CASSKTSGNEQFF.

In its sample, this clone was seen a few times. V usage is TRBV2 and J usage is TRBJ1-1; D possibly corresponds to TRBD1 (6 bases). Germline V lookup: CDR1 SNHLY, CDR2 FYNNEI. The germline V and J ends were trimmed by 0 bases and 1 base, with 12 bases remaining between them. The CDR3 sequence is 16 residues long. CDR3 DNA: TGTGCCAGCAGTGAAGCTCGGGGGGCCACGAACACTGAAGCTTTCTTT. Amino acids: CASSEARGATNTEAFF.

The V and J genes are TRBV4-3 and TRBJ2-4; D uncertain. CDR3 length equals 12 residues. The germline CDR1 and CDR2 sequences are LGHNA and YSLEER. The V end was cut by 1 base, the J end by 12 bases, with 10 bases between. The CDR3 DNA follows: TGCGCCAGCAGCCAAGGGTCGACGCGTCAGTACTTC. Translated: CASSQGSTRQYF.

This clone has just a few counts. CDR3 sequence: CASSFDRKGSPLHF. DNA of the CDR3: TGCGCCAGCAGCTTCGACAGGAAAGGTTCACCCCTCCACTTT. V usage is TRBV5-1 and J usage is TRBJ1-6; the D gene is possibly TRBD1 (6 bases). Germline V gene lookup returns CDR1 SGHRS and CDR2 YFSETQ. V dropped 2 bases and J dropped 9 bases, with 12 bases sitting between them. CDR3 length: 14 residues.

A few counts support this clone. V gene TRBV28 combines with J gene TRBJ1-5; 8 bases match TRBD1. Germline V lookup: CDR1 MDHEN, CDR2 SYDVKM. The CDR3 loop spans 14 amino acids. J was trimmed by 0 bases and V by 8 bases; bases with no gene match: 3. The CDR3 DNA sequence: TGTGCCAGCTACGGACAGGGTAGCAATCAGCCCCAGCATTTT. Residues: CASYGQGSNQPQHF.

The chain uses TRBV7-2 and TRBJ2-7; D gene unclear. Germline CDR1 is SGHTA and CDR2 is FQGNSA. The V end was cut by 2 bases, the J end by 4 bases, with 15 bases between. The CDR3 loop spans 15 amino acids. The CDR3 DNA reads as TGTGCCAGCAGCTTAAGAGACGGAATGGGGTACGAGCAGTACTTC. This codes for CASSLRDGMGYEQYF.

This clone was detected many times. J is TRBJ2-3 and V is TRBV7-9; no firm D call. This CDR3 has 12 amino acids. The germline CDR1 and CDR2 sequences are SEHNR and FQNEAQ (reference sequence). V lost 5 bases to trimming and J lost 8 bases, with 11 bases between them. The CDR3 bases are TGTGCCAGCAGCCGACTTAGGTCTACGCAGTATTTT. This gives the protein CASSRLRSTQYF.

This clone was seen a handful of times. The chain joins TRBV14 to TRBJ1-2; D is undetermined. Germline CDR1 and CDR2: SGHDN and FVKESK. Between the trimmed V and J ends, which lost 1 base and 5 bases, there was a span of 8 bases. This CDR3 is 13 amino acids long. Here the CDR3 DNA reads TGTGCCAGCAGCCAAGGGAGGAAGTATGGCTACACCTTC. This sequence encodes CASSQGRKYGYTF.

The chain couples TRBV5-1 to TRBJ2-1; 9 bases fit TRBD2. CDR3 length equals 22 residues. Per germline, CDR1 SGHRS and CDR2 YFSETQ. V lost 2 bases and J lost 0; bases outside the gene matches: 21. CDR3: CASSLNPSVGLAGPSSYNEQFF. The CDR3 bases are TGCGCCAGCAGCTTAAATCCCAGCGTTGGGCTAGCGGGGCCCAGCTCCTACAATGAGCAGTTCTTC.

V is TRBV4-3 and J is TRBJ1-2; the D is unclear. The V end was cut by 1 base, the J end by 2 bases, with 11 bases between. The CDR3 covers 15 residues. CDR1 and CDR2 (germline): LGHNA, YSLEER. The DNA of the CDR3 is TGCGCCAGCAGCCAAGCCCAGAAAAGCAACTATGGCTACACCTTC. It specifies CASSQAQKSNYGYTF.

CDR3 bases: TGCAGCGTCCGGACAGGGGGCGGCAATCAGCCCCAGCATTTT. Protein product: CSVRTGGGNQPQHF. The V gene is TRBV29-1, the J gene TRBJ1-5; 11 bases align to TRBD1. J lost 2 bases, V lost 6 bases, and 3 bases had no gene match. The V gene's germline CDR1 is SQVTM and CDR2 ANQGSEA. This CDR3 region has 14 residues.

This chain connects TRBV7-3 to TRBJ1-2; D is unclear. This CDR3 has 14 amino acids. With 5 bases removed from V and 8 bases from J, the gap between germline ends came to 18 bases. CDR1 is SGHTA, CDR2 FQGTGA, per germline. CDR3: CASSTRQRTRGYTF. The DNA for the CDR3 is TGTGCCAGCAGCACGCGCCAAAGGACGAGGGGCTACACCTTC.

The chain has TRBV28 and TRBJ2-7; the D call may be TRBD1 or TRBD2 (5 bases each). V was pared by 2 bases and J by 4 bases, with 15 bases between. The germline V gene encodes CDR1 MDHEN and CDR2 SYDVKM. This CDR3 region has 15 residues. CDR3 nucleotide sequence: TGTGCCAGCAGTTTAATCTCAGGGAGCATGTACGAGCAGTACTTC. It is translated as CASSLISGSMYEQYF.

The CDR3 DNA follows: TGTGCCAGCAGCTTGAGGGACAGTAGAGAGACCCAGTACTTC. This gives the protein CASSLRDSRETQYF. The chain recombines TRBV7-2 with TRBJ2-5; 7 bases are a match to TRBD1. Germline lookup yields CDR1 SGHTA and CDR2 FQGNSA. V was pared by 3 bases and J by 4 bases, with 5 bases of the junction left unmatched. The CDR3 consists of 14 residues.

This clone appeared a few times. The chain joins TRBV5-6 to TRBJ2-5; D possibly corresponds to TRBD2 (5 bases). The CDR3 has 16 amino acids. CDR1 and CDR2 from the germline V gene are SGHDT and YYEEEE. Trimming left V 8 bases short and J 4 bases short, with 24 bases between. In DNA form, the CDR3 reads TGTGCCAGTCAGCTCCGTGAGGGTTCTCGGCGAGAGACCCAGTACTTC. Translation: CASQLREGSRRETQYF.

The gene calls are TRBV21-1 and TRBJ1-1. TRBV21-1 is noted as a pseudogene. The CDR3 runs to 17 residues. The CDR3 nucleotides are TGTGCCAGCAGCTCCCGGAAAGGGGACCAAAAGAACACTGAAGCTTTCTTT. This codes for CASSSRKGDQKNTEAFF.

The chain links TRBV6-4 to TRBJ2-1; a weak D match, TRBD1 (6 bases). Germline CDR1 is MRHNA and CDR2 is SNTAGT. The CDR3 consists of 12 residues. The V gene lost 4 bases and the J gene lost 6 bases, with 7 bases spanning the gap. CDR3 residues: CASSATGNEQFF. In DNA form, the CDR3 reads TGTGCCAGCAGTGCGACAGGCAATGAGCAGTTCTTC.

The table lists this clone with many counts. J is TRBJ2-7 and V is TRBV4-3; the D is unclear. The CDR3 runs to 15 residues. Germline values: CDR1 LGHNA, CDR2 YSLEER. V was cut by 0 bases and J by 6 bases, with 15 bases left in between. CDR3 nucleotides: TGCGCCAGCAGCCAAGAAACCTCGACCAGTCGCGAGCAGTACTTC. Protein product: CASSQETSTSREQYF.

The V call is TRBV9, the J call TRBJ2-3; D possibly corresponds to TRBD2 (5 bases). Germline lookup yields CDR1 SGDLS and CDR2 YYNGEE. Trimming took off 2 bases at V and 4 bases at J, with 11 bases between the two ends. This CDR3 spans 14 amino acids. CDR3 in amino acids: CASSVGVKPDTQYF. CDR3 in DNA: TGTGCCAGCAGCGTCGGGGTTAAGCCAGATACGCAGTATTTT. Combining the CDR3 with reference TRBV9 and TRBJ2-3 gives the whole variable domain DSGVTQTPKHLITATGQRVTLRCSPRSGDLSVYWYQQSLDQGLQFLIQYYNGEERAKGNILERFSAQQFPDLHSELNLSSLELGDSALYFCASSVGVKPDTQYFGPGTRLTVL.

In this sample, this clone turned up a few times. The chain uses TRBV29-1 and TRBJ2-1; 7 bases align to TRBD1. The trim removed 4 bases at V and 7 bases at J, leaving 4 bases unmatched. The CDR3 is made up of 12 amino acids. From germline, CDR1 is SQVTM and CDR2 ANQGSEA. The CDR3 DNA reads as TGCAGCGTTGGGACAGGAACGAATGAGCAGTTCTTC. Translating gives CSVGTGTNEQFF.

This clone was observed at least ten times. In nucleotides, the CDR3 is TGTGCCAGCAGGGAAGCCTTTTACACTGAAGCTTTCTTT. This codes for CASREAFYTEAFF. The chain links TRBV25-1 to TRBJ1-1; D uncertain. V was shortened by 6 bases and J by 3 bases, with 11 bases between the two germline ends. The CDR3 is made up of 13 amino acids. The germline V gene encodes CDR1 MGHDK and CDR2 SYGVNS.